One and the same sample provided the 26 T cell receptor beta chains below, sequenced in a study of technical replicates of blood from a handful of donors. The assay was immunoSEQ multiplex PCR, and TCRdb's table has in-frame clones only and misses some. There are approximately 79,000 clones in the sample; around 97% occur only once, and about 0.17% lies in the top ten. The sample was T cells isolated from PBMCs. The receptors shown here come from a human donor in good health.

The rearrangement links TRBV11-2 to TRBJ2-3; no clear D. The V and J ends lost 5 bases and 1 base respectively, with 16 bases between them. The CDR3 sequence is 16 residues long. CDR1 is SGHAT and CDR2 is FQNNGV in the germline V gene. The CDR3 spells CASSRFRFEGTDTQYF. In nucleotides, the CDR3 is TGTGCCAGCAGCCGGTTTAGATTTGAGGGCACAGATACGCAGTATTTT.

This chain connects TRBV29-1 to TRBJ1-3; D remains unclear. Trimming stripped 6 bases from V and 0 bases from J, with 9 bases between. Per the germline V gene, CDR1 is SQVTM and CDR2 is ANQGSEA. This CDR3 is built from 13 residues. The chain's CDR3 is CSVEQSSGNTIYF. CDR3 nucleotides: TGCAGCGTCGAACAGTCCTCTGGAAACACCATATATTTT.

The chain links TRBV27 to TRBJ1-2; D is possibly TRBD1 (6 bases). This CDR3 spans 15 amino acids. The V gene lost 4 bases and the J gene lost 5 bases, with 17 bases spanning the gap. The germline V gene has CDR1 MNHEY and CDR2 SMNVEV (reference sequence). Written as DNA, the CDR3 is TGTGCCAGCAGTTCCCACAGGGAGGGCAAATATGGCTACACCTTC. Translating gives CASSSHREGKYGYTF.

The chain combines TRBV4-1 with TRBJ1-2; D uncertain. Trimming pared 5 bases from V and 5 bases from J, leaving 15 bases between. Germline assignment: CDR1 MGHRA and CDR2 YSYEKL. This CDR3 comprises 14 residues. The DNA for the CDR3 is TGCGCCAGCAGCTCCTCGGCAGAGAGGTATGGCTACACCTTC. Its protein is CASSSSAERYGYTF.

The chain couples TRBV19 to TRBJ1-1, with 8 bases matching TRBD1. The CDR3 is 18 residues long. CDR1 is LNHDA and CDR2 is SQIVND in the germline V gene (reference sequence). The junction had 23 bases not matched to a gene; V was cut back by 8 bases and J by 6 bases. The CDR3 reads CASQMDREDSPGLAEAFF. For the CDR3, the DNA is TGTGCCAGTCAAATGGACAGGGAAGATTCTCCCGGGTTGGCTGAAGCTTTCTTT.

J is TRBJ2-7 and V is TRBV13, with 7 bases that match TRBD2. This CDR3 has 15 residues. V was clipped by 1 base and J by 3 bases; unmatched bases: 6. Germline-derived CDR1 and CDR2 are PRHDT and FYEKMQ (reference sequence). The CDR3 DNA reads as TGTGCCAGCAGCTTAGAGGCTAGCGGTGACTACGAGCAGTACTTC. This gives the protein CASSLEASGDYEQYF.

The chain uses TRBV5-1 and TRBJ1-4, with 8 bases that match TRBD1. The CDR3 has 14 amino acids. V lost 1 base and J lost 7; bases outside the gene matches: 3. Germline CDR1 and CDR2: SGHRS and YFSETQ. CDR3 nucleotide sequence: TGCGCCAGCAGCTTGCGCGGACAGGGTGAAAAACTGTTTTTT. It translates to CASSLRGQGEKLFF.

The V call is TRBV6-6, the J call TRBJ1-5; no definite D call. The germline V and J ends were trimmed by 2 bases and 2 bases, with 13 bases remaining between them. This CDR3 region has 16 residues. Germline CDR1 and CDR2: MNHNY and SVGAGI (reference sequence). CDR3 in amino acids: CASSYVVPTGNQPQHF. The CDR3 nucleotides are TGTGCCAGCAGTTACGTCGTCCCAACGGGCAATCAGCCCCAGCATTTT.

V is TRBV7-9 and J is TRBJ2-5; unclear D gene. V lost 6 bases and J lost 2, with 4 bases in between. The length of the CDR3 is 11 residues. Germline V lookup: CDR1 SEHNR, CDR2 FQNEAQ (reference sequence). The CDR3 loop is CASRYQETQYF. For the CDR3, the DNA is TGTGCCAGCAGATATCAAGAGACCCAGTACTTC.

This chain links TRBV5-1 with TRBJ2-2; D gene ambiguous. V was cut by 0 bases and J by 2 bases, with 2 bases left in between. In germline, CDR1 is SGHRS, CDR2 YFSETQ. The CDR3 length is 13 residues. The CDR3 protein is CASSLVNTGELFF. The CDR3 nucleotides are TGCGCCAGCAGCTTGGTAAACACCGGGGAGCTGTTTTTT.

CDR3 region: CASSEQATNTEAFF. The CDR3 nucleotides are TGTGCCAGCAGTGAACAGGCTACTAACACTGAAGCTTTCTTT. This sequence joins TRBV2 and TRBJ1-1; D unclear. This CDR3 region has 14 residues. CDR1 is SNHLY, CDR2 FYNNEI, per germline. With 2 bases removed from V and 2 bases from J, the gap between germline ends came to 9 bases.

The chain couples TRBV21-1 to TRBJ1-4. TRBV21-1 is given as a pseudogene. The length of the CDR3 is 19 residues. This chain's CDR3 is CASSKVGLGGQATNEKLFF. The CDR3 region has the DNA TGTGCCAGCAGCAAAGTTGGGTTGGGGGGGCAGGCAACTAATGAAAAACTGTTTTTT.

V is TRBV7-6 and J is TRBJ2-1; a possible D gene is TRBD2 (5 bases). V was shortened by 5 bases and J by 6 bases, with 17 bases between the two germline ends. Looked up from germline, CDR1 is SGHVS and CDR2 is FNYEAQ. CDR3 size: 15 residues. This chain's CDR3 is CASSPDKGRGNEQFF. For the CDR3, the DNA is TGTGCCAGCAGCCCAGATAAGGGCCGGGGCAATGAGCAGTTCTTC.

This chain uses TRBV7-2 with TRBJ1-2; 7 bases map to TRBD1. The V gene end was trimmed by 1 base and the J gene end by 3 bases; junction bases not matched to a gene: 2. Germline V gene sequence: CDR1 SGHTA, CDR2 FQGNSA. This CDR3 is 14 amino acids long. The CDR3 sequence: CASSLDRGDYGYTF. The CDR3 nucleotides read TGTGCCAGCAGCTTAGACAGGGGCGACTATGGCTACACCTTC. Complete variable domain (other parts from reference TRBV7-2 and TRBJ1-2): GAGVSQSPSNKVTEKGKDVELRCDPISGHTALYWYRQSLGQGLEFLIYFQGNSAPDKSGLPSDRFSAERTGGSVSTLTIQRTQQEDSAVYLCASSLDRGDYGYTFGSGTRLTVV.

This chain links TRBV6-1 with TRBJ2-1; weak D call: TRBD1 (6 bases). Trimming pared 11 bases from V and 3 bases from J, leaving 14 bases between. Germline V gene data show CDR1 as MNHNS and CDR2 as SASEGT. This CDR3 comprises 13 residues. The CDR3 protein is CASGAGDYNEQFF. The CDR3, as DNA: TGTGCCTCAGGGGCAGGGGACTACAATGAGCAGTTCTTC.

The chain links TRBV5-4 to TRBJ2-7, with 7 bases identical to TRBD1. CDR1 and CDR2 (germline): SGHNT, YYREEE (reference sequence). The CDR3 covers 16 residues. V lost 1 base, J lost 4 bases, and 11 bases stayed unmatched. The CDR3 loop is CASSLIRGRGIYEQYF. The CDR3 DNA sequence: TGTGCCAGCAGCTTGATTCGTGGCAGGGGGATTTACGAGCAGTACTTC.

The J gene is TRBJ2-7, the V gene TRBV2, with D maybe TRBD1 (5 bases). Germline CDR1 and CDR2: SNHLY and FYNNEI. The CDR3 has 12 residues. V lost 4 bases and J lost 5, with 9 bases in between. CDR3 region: CASSADSHEQYF. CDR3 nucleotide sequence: TGTGCCAGCAGTGCTGACAGCCACGAGCAGTACTTC.

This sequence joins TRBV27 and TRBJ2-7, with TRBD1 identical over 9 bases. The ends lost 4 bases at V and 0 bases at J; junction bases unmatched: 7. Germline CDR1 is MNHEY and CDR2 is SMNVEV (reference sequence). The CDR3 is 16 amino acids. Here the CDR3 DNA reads TGTGCCAGCAGTTCCGACAGGGGGAAGAGCTCCTACGAGCAGTACTTC. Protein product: CASSSDRGKSSYEQYF.

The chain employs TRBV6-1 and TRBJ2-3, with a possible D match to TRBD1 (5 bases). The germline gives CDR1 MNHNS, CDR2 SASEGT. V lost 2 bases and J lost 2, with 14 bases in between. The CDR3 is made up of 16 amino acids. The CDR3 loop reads CASSERSGGATDTQYF. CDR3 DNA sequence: TGTGCCAGCAGTGAAAGGTCGGGTGGGGCCACAGATACGCAGTATTTT.

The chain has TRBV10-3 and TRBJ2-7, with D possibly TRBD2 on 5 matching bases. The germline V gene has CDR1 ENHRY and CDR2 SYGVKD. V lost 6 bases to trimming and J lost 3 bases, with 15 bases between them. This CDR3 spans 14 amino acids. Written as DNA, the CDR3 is TGTGCCATCAGGATCGGGCCCGGGGACTACGAGCAGTACTTC. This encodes CAIRIGPGDYEQYF.

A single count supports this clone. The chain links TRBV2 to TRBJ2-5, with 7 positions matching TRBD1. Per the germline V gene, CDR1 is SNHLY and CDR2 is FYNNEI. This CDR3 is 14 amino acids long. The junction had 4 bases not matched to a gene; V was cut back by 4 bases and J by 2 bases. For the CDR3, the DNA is TGTGCCAGCAGTGGACAGGGTCGACAAGAGACCCAGTACTTC. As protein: CASSGQGRQETQYF.

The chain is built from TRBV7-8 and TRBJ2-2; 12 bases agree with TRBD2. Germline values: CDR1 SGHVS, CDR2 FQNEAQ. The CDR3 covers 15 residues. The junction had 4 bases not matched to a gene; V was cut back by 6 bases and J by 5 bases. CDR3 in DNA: TGTGCCAGCAGGGTGGGGACTAGCGGGACCGGGGAGCTGTTTTTT. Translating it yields CASRVGTSGTGELFF. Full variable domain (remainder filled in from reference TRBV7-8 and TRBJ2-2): GAGVSQSPRYKVAKRGQDVALRCDPISGHVSLFWYQQALGQGPEFLTYFQNEAQLDKSGLPSDRFFAERPEGSVSTLKIQRTQQEDSAVYLCASRVGTSGTGELFFGEGSRLTVL.

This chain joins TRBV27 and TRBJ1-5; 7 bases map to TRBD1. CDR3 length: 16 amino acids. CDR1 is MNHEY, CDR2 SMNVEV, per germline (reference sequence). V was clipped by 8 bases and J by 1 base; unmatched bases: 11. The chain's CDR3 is CASQRTGQGSNQPQHF. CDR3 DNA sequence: TGTGCCAGCCAGAGGACAGGACAAGGAAGCAATCAGCCCCAGCATTTT.

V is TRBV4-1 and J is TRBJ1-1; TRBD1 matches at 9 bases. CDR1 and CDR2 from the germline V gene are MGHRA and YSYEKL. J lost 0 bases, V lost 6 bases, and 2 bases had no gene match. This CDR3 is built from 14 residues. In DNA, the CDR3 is TGCGCCAGCAGAGACAGGGGGGTGAACACTGAAGCTTTCTTT. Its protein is CASRDRGVNTEAFF.

This CDR3 is CAISEGGGVMKTQYF. The CDR3 DNA reads as TGTGCCATCAGTGAGGGAGGGGGGGTTATGAAGACCCAGTACTTC. J is TRBJ2-5 and V is TRBV10-3, with a tentative D call TRBD2 (7 bases). Germline CDR1 reads ENHRY; CDR2 reads SYGVKD. This CDR3 is 15 amino acids long. V was clipped by 2 bases and J by 6 bases, with 16 bases between them.

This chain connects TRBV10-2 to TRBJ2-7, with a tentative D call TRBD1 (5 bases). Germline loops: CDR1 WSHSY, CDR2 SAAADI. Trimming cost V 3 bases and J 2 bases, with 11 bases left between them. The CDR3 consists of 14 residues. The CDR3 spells CASSDRVRTYEQYF. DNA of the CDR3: TGCGCCAGCAGTGACAGGGTAAGGACCTACGAGCAGTACTTC.